Following are 19 T cell receptor beta chains from one sample sequenced in a study of naive and memory T cell subsets. The beta constant-region primer was an equimolar mix of two oligonucleotides covering TRBC1 and TRBC2. TCRdb reprocessed the UMI-ligation and nested PCR reads with MiXCR, giving one entry per CDR3 protein. This sample has around 160,000 distinct CDR3 sequences; over 15% occur once, and the top ten carry around 0.14%. The material sequenced was naive CD4+ T cells from blood. These receptors were collected from a human donor in good health.

This clonotype appeared many times. The chain carries TRBV28 and TRBJ1-1; 7 bases agree with TRBD1. Germline V gives CDR1 MDHEN, CDR2 SYDVKM. V trimming: 6 bases; J trimming: 8 bases; junction bases outside the gene matches: 6. The CDR3 has 12 amino acids. CDR3 amino acids: CASRMTGKEAFF. The CDR3 DNA follows: TGTGCCAGCAGGATGACAGGGAAAGAAGCTTTCTTT.

A few counts support this clonotype. This rearrangement joins TRBV29-1 to TRBJ1-1; D is unresolved. Germline V gene sequence: CDR1 SQVTM, CDR2 ANQGSEA. The CDR3 has 12 residues. Trimming shortened V by 5 bases and J by 1 base, and 8 bases separated the two germline ends. The CDR3 coding sequence is TGCAGCGTTCGGACGGGGAACACTGAAGCTTTCTTT. Protein: CSVRTGNTEAFF.

The chain recombines TRBV20-1 with TRBJ2-2, with 8 bases that match TRBD2. The V gene's germline CDR1 is DFQATT and CDR2 SNEGSKA (reference sequence). The CDR3 is 17 amino acids. With V trimmed by 0 bases and J by 2 bases, 8 bases remained unmatched. For the CDR3, the DNA is TGCAGTGCTAGAGATGGGGGCGGGAGGCCTAACACCGGGGAGCTGTTTTTT. Its translation is CSARDGGGRPNTGELFF.

The rearrangement links TRBV5-1 to TRBJ1-3; D possibly corresponds to TRBD1 (6 bases). Germline V gives CDR1 SGHRS, CDR2 YFSETQ. Deletions cut 0 bases from V and 4 bases from J, with 8 bases between. The CDR3 has 14 residues. The CDR3 protein is CASSLVGGGNTIYF. Here the CDR3 DNA reads TGCGCCAGCAGCTTGGTCGGGGGCGGAAACACCATATATTTT.

The V call is TRBV10-3, the J call TRBJ2-7, with 7 bases matching TRBD1. V was pared by 3 bases and J by 1 base, with 3 bases of the junction left unmatched. CDR3 length equals 14 residues. Germline V CDR1 and CDR2: ENHRY, SYGVKD. CDR3 sequence (DNA): TGTGCCATCAGTGATTCACAGGGGTCCTACGAGCAGTACTTC. Protein sequence: CAISDSQGSYEQYF.

The CDR3 nucleotides are TGTGCCAGCAGCTCCCAAGGGACAACCCGGGATGAGCAGTTCTTC. Protein product: CASSSQGTTRDEQFF. The gene calls are TRBV7-3 and TRBJ2-1; tentatively, D is TRBD1 (6 bases). Germline V lookup: CDR1 SGHTA, CDR2 FQGTGA. This CDR3 region has 15 residues. V was clipped by 4 bases and J by 8 bases, with 18 bases between them.

V is TRBV4-3 and J is TRBJ2-4; 7 bases align to TRBD2. The CDR3 extends over 15 amino acids. The trim removed 0 bases at V and 6 bases at J, leaving 5 bases unmatched. In germline, CDR1 is LGHNA, CDR2 YSLEER. CDR3 residues: CASSQDPGGPNIQYF. The CDR3 DNA is TGCGCCAGCAGCCAAGATCCGGGAGGTCCAAACATTCAGTACTTC.

The chain uses TRBV11-2 and TRBJ2-1; 7 nucleotides line up with TRBD1. V trimming: 3 bases; J trimming: 8 bases; junction bases outside the gene matches: 1. Germline V gene sequence: CDR1 SGHAT, CDR2 FQNNGV. The CDR3 has 12 residues. The CDR3 reads CASSLTGYEQFF. The CDR3 nucleotides read TGTGCCAGCAGCTTGACAGGGTATGAGCAGTTCTTC. Complete variable domain (other parts from reference TRBV11-2 and TRBJ2-1): EAGVAQSPRYKIIEKRQSVAFWCNPISGHATLYWYQQILGQGPKLLIQFQNNGVVDDSQLPKDRFSAERLKGVDSTLKIQPAKLEDSAVYLCASSLTGYEQFFGPGTRLTVL.

V and J are TRBV3-1 and TRBJ2-1, with D uncertain. Germline CDR1 reads LGHDT; CDR2 reads YNNKEL (reference sequence). This CDR3 is 13 amino acids long. Trimming took 1 base from V and 9 from J, leaving 10 bases between them. The CDR3 coding sequence is TGTGCCAGCAGCCAAGCCCAGCTGGTTGAGCAGTTCTTC. Protein product: CASSQAQLVEQFF.

There are many counts of this clonotype. The chain is built from TRBV20-1 and TRBJ2-2; D tentatively fits TRBD1 or TRBD2 (6 bases each). CDR1 is DFQATT and CDR2 is SNEGSKA in the germline V gene (reference sequence). V lost 5 bases and J lost 2, with 15 bases in between. The CDR3 runs 15 residues. The chain's CDR3 is CSAFAGHSNTGELFF. For the CDR3, the DNA is TGCAGTGCTTTCGCGGGACACAGCAACACCGGGGAGCTGTTTTTT.

CDR3 DNA: TGCAGTGCTGGGACTAGGTACGAGCAGTACTTC. Protein: CSAGTRYEQYF. The J gene is TRBJ2-7, the V gene TRBV20-1; TRBD2 agrees at 8 bases. The CDR3 totals 11 residues. Germline lookup yields CDR1 DFQATT and CDR2 SNEGSKA (reference sequence). V shed 5 bases and J 4 bases; nucleotides not matched to a gene: 1.

The V call is TRBV18, the J call TRBJ2-2; D not certain. V was cut by 2 bases and J by 7 bases, with 11 bases left in between. The CDR3 runs 14 residues. Germline assignment: CDR1 KGHSH and CDR2 LQKENI. CDR3 in amino acids: CASSPSPVGGELFF. CDR3 nucleotides: TGTGCCAGCTCACCATCTCCGGTTGGCGGGGAGCTGTTTTTT.

The V call is TRBV18, the J call TRBJ1-5, with a tentative D call TRBD1 (5 bases). From germline, CDR1 is KGHSH and CDR2 LQKENI. The CDR3 is 15 amino acids. Trimming shortened V by 3 bases and J by 3 bases, and 12 bases separated the two germline ends. CDR3: CASSPEGTLNQPQHF. The CDR3 nucleotides are TGTGCCAGCTCACCGGAAGGGACCCTCAATCAGCCCCAGCATTTT.

The table lists this clonotype with many counts. The chain employs TRBV10-3 and TRBJ2-7; tentatively, D is TRBD1 (6 bases). V lost 8 bases and J lost 3, with 11 bases in between. Germline CDR1 is ENHRY and CDR2 is SYGVKD. The CDR3 is 12 amino acids. CDR3 protein: CAISGTNYEQYF. The CDR3 DNA is TGTGCCATCTCCGGGACAAACTACGAGCAGTACTTC.

This chain connects TRBV7-2 to TRBJ2-1; the D call may be TRBD1 or TRBD2 (5 bases each). The germline V gene has CDR1 SGHTA and CDR2 FQGNSA. The CDR3 totals 15 residues. Trimming removed 1 base from V and 0 bases from J, with 7 bases in between. CDR3 region: CASSLDGGSYNEQFF. In DNA form, the CDR3 reads TGTGCCAGCAGCTTAGATGGGGGCTCCTACAATGAGCAGTTCTTC.

This chain uses TRBV29-1 with TRBJ1-3, with 9 nucleotides matching TRBD1. Germline V CDR1 and CDR2: SQVTM, ANQGSEA. V dropped 6 bases and J dropped 4; count of bases not matched to a gene: 4. This CDR3 has 13 residues. CDR3 in amino acids: CSVGQGSGNTIYF. CDR3 coding DNA: TGCAGCGTGGGACAGGGCTCAGGAAACACCATATATTTT.

In this sample, this clonotype turned up a few times. This chain links TRBV2 with TRBJ2-7; D remains unclear. V shed 5 bases and J shed 5 bases, with 16 bases lying between them. CDR3 size: 14 residues. The germline gives CDR1 SNHLY, CDR2 FYNNEI. CDR3 loop: CASSPQEGWNEQYF. The CDR3 nucleotides are TGTGCCAGCAGTCCTCAGGAAGGCTGGAACGAGCAGTACTTC.

The rearrangement links TRBV10-3 to TRBJ2-3, with D possibly being TRBD1 (6 bases). This CDR3 has 16 amino acids. Trimming shortened V by 3 bases and J by 0 bases, and 13 bases separated the two germline ends. CDR1 and CDR2 (germline): ENHRY, SYGVKD. CDR3 in amino acids: CAISDEDRTSTDTQYF. The DNA for the CDR3 is TGTGCCATCAGTGATGAAGACAGGACTAGCACAGATACGCAGTATTTT.

This clonotype was seen only a few times. This sequence joins TRBV28 and TRBJ2-3; D unclear. V shed 9 bases and J shed 5 bases, with 18 bases lying between them. The CDR3 runs to 14 residues. Germline V CDR1 and CDR2: MDHEN, SYDVKM. CDR3 nucleotides: TGTGCCAGAGACCGGTGGGGTTGGAGAGATACGCAGTATTTT. It codes for CARDRWGWRDTQYF.